This T cell receptor (beta chain) is drawn from a study of healthy donors' naive CD4 and CD8 T cells. A remark on this clonotype: Its antigen is as yet unknown.

Starting from 500 ng of total RNA, TCR libraries were made with linear amplification. TCRdb passed the reads through MiXCR, listing each CDR3 protein once. Found here are 150,000 to 200,000 distinct CDR3 sequences, around 80% of them singletons; the top ten hold 2% to 2.5%. Study conclusions and caveats: Negatively charged CDR3s marked CD8+ lineage; positively charged CDR3s marked CD4+ lineage.

Germline CDR1 MNHEY, CDR2 SMNVEV (reference sequence). V was shortened by 3 bases and J by 0 bases, with 6 bases between the two germline ends. The CDR3 runs 15 residues. This TCR was recovered from a pool of human donors in good health; the sample pools cells from several healthy donors. The sample was naive CD4+ and CD8+ T cells sorted from blood, pooled from several donors. This sequence joins TRBV27 and TRBJ1-6; D is unclear. CDR3: CASSLRSSYNSPLHF. The CDR3 coding sequence is TGTGCCAGCAGTTTGAGGAGCTCCTATAATTCACCCCTCCACTTT.